This entry is about one T cell receptor (beta chain). This specimen belongs to a study of T cells of healthy individuals. One entry per CDR3 protein results from TCRdb running MiXCR on the 5' RACE reads. This repertoire shows tens of thousands of distinct CDR3 sequences, around 16% found once; its top ten account for approximately 4.6%. The CDR3 is 11 amino acids. Trimming shortened V by 1 base and J by 7 bases, and 1 base separated the two germline ends. Germline V gene lookup returns CDR1 KGHDR and CDR2 SFDVKD. This chain joins TRBV24-1 and TRBJ2-1; D is unclear. The source is a human donor in good health. CDR3 amino acids: CATSDFNEQFF. The CDR3 nucleotides are TGTGCCACCAGTGATTTTAATGAGCAGTTCTTC.